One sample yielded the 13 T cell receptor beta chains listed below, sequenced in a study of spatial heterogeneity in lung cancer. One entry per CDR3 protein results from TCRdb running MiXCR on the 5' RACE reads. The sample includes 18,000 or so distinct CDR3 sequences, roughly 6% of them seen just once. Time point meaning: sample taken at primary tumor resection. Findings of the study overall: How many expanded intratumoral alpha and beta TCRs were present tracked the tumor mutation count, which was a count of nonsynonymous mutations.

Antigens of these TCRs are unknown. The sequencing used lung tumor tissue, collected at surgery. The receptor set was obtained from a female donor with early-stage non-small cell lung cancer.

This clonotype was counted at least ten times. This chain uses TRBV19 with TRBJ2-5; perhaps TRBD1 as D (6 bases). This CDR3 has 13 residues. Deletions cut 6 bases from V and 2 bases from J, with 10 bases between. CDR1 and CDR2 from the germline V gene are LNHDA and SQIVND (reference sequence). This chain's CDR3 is CASSRTVQETQYF. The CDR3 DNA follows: TGTGCCAGTAGCAGGACAGTTCAAGAGACCCAGTACTTC.

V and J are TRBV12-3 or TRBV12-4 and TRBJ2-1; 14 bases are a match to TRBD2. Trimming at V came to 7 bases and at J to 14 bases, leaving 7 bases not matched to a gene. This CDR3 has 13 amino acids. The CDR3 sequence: CASTGTSGGSEFF. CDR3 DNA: TGTGCCAGCACCGGGACTAGCGGGGGATCCGAGTTCTTC.

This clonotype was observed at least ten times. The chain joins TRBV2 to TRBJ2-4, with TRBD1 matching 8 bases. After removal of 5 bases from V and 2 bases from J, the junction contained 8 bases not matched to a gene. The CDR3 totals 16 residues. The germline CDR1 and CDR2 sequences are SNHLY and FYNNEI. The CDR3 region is CASSFGQGGSKNIQYF. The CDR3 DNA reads TGTGCCAGCAGTTTCGGACAGGGAGGTTCCAAAAACATTCAGTACTTC.

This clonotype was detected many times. The chain's CDR3 is CASSLGDRGSSPLHF. Here the CDR3 DNA reads TGTGCCAGCAGCTTGGGCGACAGGGGGTCTTCACCCCTCCACTTT. The chain links TRBV5-8 to TRBJ1-6; 9 bases agree with TRBD1. Germline trimming cut 0 bases from V and 9 bases from J; bases unmatched to any gene: 4. The CDR3 sequence is 15 residues long. CDR1 and CDR2 (germline): SGHTS, YDEGEE.

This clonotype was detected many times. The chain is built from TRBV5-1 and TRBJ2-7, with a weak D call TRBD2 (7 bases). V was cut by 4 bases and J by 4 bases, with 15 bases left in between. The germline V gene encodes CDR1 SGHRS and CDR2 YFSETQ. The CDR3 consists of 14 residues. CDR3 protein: CASSESGTIYEQYF. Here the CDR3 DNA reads TGCGCCAGCAGCGAAAGCGGGACAATATACGAGCAGTACTTC.

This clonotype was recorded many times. CDR3 in DNA: TGTGCCAGCAGCTTACAGGGCCCGACCTACAATGAGCAGTTCTTC. Its protein product is CASSLQGPTYNEQFF. The gene calls are TRBV7-9 and TRBJ2-1; D perhaps matches TRBD1 (5 bases). The CDR3 runs 15 residues. CDR1 and CDR2 from the germline V gene are SEHNR and FQNEAQ (reference sequence). V was trimmed by 2 bases and J by 2 bases, leaving 10 bases between them.

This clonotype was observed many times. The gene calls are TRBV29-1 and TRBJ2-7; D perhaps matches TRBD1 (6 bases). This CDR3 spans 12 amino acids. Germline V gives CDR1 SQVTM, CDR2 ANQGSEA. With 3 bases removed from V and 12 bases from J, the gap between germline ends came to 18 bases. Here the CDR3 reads CSVELGGTGRYF. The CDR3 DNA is TGCAGCGTTGAGTTAGGGGGAACAGGGAGGTACTTC.

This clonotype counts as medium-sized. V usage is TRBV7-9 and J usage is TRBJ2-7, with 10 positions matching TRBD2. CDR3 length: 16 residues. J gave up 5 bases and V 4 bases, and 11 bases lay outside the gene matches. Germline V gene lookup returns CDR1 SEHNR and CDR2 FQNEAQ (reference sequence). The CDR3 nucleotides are TGTGCCAGCAGCTCTGAAGCGGGAGGGCCCCGGGACGAGCAGTACTTC. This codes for CASSSEAGGPRDEQYF.

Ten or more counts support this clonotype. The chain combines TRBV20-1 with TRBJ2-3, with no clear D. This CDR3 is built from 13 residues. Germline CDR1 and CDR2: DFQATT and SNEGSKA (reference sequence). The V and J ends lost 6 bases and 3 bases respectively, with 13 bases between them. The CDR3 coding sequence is TGCAGTGCCGACTTCCCGGGTACAGATACGCAGTATTTT. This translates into CSADFPGTDTQYF.

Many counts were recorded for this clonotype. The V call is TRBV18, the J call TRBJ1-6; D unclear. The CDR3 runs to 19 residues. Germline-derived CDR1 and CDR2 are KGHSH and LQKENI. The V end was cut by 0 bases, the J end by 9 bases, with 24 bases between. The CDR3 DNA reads TGTGCCAGCTCACCACCGTTAGGATACATGGGCAGAGAGGCTTCACCCCTCCACTTT. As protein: CASSPPLGYMGREASPLHF.

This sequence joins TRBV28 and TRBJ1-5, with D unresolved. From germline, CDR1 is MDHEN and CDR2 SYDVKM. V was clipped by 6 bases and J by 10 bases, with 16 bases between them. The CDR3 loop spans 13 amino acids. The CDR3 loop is CASSRDIGNPQHF. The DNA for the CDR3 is TGTGCCAGCAGCCGAGACATTGGAAACCCCCAGCATTTT.

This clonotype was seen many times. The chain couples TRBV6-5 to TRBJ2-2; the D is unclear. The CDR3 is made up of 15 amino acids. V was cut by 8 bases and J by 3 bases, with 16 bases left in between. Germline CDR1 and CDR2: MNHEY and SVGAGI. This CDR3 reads CASGNQRTHTGELFF. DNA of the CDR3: TGTGCCAGCGGGAACCAGCGAACCCACACCGGGGAGCTGTTTTTT.

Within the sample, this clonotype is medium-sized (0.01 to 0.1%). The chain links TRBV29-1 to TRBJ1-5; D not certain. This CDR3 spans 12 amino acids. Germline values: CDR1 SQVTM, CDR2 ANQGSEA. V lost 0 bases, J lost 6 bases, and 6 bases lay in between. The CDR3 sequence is CSVEDTGQPQHF. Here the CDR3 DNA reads TGCAGCGTTGAAGATACTGGTCAGCCCCAGCATTTT.